A single TCR beta chain is shown here with its context. The antigen is unknown. This entry belongs to a study of T cell repertoires in cytomegalovirus infection. Across the whole study: Both recently identified HLA-C-restricted and well-studied HLA-B-restricted CMV epitopes were used in the study. CMV infection together with matching HLA type was indicated by public TCR beta signatures.

Trimming removed 0 bases at V and 8 bases at J, with 8 bases between. The CDR3 sequence is 13 residues long. In germline, CDR1 is LGHNA, CDR2 YSLEER. TCRdb processed the reads anew with MiXCR; each CDR3 protein has one entry. This sample has about 900,000 distinct CDR3 sequences, with more than 25% found just once. Notes on the study in general: CMV carriers with the relevant HLA were identified by cumulative public TCR beta family frequency. Dominant in the ex vivo response were TCR beta clonotypes restricted by HLA-C and specific for CMV.

Sequences were derived from cultured CD8+ T cells from PBMCs, sampled from culture after CMV antigen stimulation. The V call is TRBV4-3, the J call TRBJ2-1; D remains ambiguous. This receptor was obtained from a human donor in good health (CMV status not recorded). Some clones in this sample may be carry-over from other donors' samples. CDR3 nucleotide sequence: TGCGCCAGCAGCCAAGAAACTAAGGATGAGCAGTTCTTC. This gives the protein CASSQETKDEQFF.